The clone carrying this T cell receptor beta chain was seen only a few times. The antigen is unknown. This sample was taken from a study of human T cells and chemical hapten exposure. At the level of the study: Patients were given diphenylcyclopropenone on the scalp weekly across the roughly 24-week study.

Overall study findings and caveats: Every donor had alopecia, and their immune response may therefore differ from healthy people's.

Time point indicated: pre-sensitization, week 0. Described treatment: therapeutic diphenylcyclopropenone sensitization with weekly scalp DPC. Patches went on only after blood had been drawn each time. TCRdb called the RACE reads again in MiXCR, with one record for every CDR3 protein. The sample has 38,000 or so distinct CDR3 sequences, 7.5% to 9% seen once. From germline, CDR1 is SGHAT and CDR2 FQNNGV. This CDR3 is built from 14 residues. Trimming removed 2 bases from V and 3 bases from J, with 9 bases in between. This TCR was recovered from a woman aged 50 to 60 with alopecia areata. Some clones in this sample may be carry-over from other donors' samples. The specimen was whole blood, collected in connection with sensitization to the hapten diphenylcyclopropenone (DPC). The chain carries TRBV11-2 and TRBJ2-3; D not certain. The CDR3 DNA is TGTGCCAGCAGCTTATTATTAGGGACAGATACGCAGTATTTT. It is translated as CASSLLLGTDTQYF.